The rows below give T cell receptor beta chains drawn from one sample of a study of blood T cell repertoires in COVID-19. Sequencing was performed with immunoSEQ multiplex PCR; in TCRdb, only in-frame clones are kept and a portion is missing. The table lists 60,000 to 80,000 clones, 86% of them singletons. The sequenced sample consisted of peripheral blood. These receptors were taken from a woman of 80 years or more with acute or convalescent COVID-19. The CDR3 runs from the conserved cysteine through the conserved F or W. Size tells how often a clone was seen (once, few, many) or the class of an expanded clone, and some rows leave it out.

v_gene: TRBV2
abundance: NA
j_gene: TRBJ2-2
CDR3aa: CASSLWLAGNTGELFF

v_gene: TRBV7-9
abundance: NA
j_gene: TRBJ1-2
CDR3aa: CASSLAGTGEADYGYTF

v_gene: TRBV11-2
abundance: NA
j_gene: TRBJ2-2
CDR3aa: CASSRTQVTGELFF

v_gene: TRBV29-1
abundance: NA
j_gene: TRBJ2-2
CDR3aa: CSVVEQANTGELFF

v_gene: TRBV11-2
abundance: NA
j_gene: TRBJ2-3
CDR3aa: CASRSGGRGANTDTQYF

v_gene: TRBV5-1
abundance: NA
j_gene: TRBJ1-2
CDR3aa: CASRLRQGNNYGYTF

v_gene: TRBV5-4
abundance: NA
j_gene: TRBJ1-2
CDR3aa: CASSLVLEGGYTF

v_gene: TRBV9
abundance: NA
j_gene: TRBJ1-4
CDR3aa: CASSDNGGANEKLFF

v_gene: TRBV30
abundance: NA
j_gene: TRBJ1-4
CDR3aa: CAWTGGTTEKLFF

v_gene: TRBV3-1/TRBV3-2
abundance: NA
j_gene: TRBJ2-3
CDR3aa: CASSQLAGGPDTQYF

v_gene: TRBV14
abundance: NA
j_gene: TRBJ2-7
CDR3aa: CASSQTSGSSEQYF

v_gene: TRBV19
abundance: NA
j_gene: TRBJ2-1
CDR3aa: CASTPGGAYYNEQFF

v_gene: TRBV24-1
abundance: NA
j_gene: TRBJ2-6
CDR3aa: CATSTGGDGANVLTF

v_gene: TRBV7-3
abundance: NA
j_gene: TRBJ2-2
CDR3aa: CASSSTGANTGELFF

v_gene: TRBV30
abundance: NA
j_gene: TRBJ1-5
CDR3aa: CAWSQTGPLPQHF

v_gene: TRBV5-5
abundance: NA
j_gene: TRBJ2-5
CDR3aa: CASSSTGGAETQYF

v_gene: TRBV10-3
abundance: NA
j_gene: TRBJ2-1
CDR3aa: CAISVAASGGYNEQFF

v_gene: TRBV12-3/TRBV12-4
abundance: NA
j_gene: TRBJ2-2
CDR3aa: CASRRQGTGELFF

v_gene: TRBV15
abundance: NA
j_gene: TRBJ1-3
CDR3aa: CATSSAISGNTIYF

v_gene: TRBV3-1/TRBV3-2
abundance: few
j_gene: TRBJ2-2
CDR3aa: CASSQVRAGELFF

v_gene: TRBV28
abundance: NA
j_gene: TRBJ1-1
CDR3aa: CASSPYGGGGEAFF

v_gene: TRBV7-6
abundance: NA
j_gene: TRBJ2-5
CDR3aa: CASSTTSGVQETQYF

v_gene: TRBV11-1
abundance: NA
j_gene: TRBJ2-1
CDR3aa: CASSLAGTSGGLKQFF

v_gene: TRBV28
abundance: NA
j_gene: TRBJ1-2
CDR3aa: CASSLGGRGYGYTF

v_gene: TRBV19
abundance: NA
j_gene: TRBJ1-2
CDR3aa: CASSKQRTTNYGYTF

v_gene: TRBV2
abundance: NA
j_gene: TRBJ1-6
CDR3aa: CASSEQGDDNSPLHF

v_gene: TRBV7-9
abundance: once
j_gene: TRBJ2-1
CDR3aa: CASSLRTGGGGEQFF

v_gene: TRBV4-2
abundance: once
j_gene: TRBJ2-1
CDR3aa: CASSQVSRNEQFF

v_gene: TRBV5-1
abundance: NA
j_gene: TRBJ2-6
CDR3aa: CASSPLGQGVSGANVLTF

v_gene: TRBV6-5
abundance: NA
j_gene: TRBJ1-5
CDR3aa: CASSEGTPAQHF

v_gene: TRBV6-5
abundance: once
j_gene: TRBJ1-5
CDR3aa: CASSWGGSNQPQHF

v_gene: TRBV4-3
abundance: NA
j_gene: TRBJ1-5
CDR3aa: CASSQEAGQPQHF

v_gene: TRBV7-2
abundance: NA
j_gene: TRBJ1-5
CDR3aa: CASSRTGADYSNQPQHF

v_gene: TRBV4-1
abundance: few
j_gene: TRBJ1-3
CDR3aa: CASSQEPLDSRPLGNTIYF

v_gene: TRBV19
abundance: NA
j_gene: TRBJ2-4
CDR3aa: CASSIYRTLAKNIQYF

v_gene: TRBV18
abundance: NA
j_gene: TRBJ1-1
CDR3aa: CASSPRADTEAFF

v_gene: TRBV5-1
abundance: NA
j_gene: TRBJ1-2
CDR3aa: CASSLRLGQTEGYTF

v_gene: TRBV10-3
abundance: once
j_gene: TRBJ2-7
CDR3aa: CAISEREGNEQYF

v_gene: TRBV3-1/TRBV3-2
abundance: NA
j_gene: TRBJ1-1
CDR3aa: CASSSRNTEAFF

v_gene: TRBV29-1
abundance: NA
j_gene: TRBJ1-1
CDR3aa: CSVRQGRLMNTEAFF

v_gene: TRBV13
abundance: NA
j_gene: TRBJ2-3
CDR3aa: CASSPGTSALGQYF

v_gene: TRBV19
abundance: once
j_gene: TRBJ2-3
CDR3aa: CASMLGTSSTDTQYF

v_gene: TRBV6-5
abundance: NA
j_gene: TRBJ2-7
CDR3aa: CASSFGLSSYEQYF

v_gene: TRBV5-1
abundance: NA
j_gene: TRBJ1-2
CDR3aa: CASSPRDRHYGYTF

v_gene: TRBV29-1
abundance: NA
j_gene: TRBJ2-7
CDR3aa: CSVVTGRSYEQYF

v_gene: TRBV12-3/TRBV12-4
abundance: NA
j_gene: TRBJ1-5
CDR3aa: CASSFLESQLHF

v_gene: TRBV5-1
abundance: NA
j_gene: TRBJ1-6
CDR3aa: CASRPNEGIAPLHF

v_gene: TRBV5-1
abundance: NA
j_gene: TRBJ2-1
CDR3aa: CASSLSGGLTYNEQFF

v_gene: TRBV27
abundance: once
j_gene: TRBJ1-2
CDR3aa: CASSSRRAEGGYTF

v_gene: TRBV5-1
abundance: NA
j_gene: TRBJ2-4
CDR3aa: CASSLAAGGRGNIQYF